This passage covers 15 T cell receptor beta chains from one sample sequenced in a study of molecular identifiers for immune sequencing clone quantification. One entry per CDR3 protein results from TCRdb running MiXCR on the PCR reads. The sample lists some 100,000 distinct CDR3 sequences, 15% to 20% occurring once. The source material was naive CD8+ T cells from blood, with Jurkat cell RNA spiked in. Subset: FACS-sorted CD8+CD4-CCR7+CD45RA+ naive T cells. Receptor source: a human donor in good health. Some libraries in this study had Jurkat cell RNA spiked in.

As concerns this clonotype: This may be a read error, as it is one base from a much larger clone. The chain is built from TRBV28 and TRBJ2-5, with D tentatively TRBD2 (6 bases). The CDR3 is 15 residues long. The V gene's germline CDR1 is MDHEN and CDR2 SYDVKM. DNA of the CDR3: TGTGCCAGCAGTTTGGGACTCGGGGTAGAAGAGGCCCAGTACTTC. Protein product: CASSLGLGVEEAQYF.

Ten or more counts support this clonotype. CDR3 in DNA: TGTGCCAGCAGCGACGGACAGGGAACGGCCGGGGAGCTGTTTTTT. Translation: CASSDGQGTAGELFF. The genes are TRBV11-3 and TRBJ2-2; 8 bases map to TRBD1. This CDR3 spans 15 amino acids. V shed 5 bases and J 6 bases; nucleotides not matched to a gene: 8. Germline V gives CDR1 SGHNT, CDR2 YENEEA.

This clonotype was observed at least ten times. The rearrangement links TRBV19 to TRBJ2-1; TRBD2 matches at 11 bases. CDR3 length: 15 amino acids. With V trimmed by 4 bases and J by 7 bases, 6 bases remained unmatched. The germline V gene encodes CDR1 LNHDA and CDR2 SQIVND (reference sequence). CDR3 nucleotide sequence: TGTGCCAGTAGTACGCTGGGACTAGCGGATAATGAGCAGTTCTTC. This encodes CASSTLGLADNEQFF.

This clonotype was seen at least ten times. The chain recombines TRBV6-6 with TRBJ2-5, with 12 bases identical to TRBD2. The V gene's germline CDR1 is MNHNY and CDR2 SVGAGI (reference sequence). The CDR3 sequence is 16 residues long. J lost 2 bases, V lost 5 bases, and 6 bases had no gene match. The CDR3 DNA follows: TGTGCCAGCAGTCGTCTTGGGACTAGCGGGCAAGAGACCCAGTACTTC. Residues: CASSRLGTSGQETQYF.

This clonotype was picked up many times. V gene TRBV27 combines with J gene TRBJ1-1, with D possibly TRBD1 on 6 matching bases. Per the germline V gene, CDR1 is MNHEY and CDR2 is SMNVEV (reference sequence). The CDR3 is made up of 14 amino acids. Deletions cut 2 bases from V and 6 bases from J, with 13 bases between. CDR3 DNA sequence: TGTGCCAGCAGTTTAACGATGGGGGCCCCTGAAGCTTTCTTT. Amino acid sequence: CASSLTMGAPEAFF.

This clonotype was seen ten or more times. The CDR3 region has the DNA TGCGCCAGCAGCCAAGGGACAGGGGGTAATCAGCCCCAGCATTTT. As protein: CASSQGTGGNQPQHF. The rearrangement uses TRBV4-3 and TRBJ1-5; TRBD1 matches at 10 bases. The CDR3 sequence is 15 residues long. Trimming at V came to 1 base and at J to 4 bases, leaving 1 base not matched to a gene. Germline V gene lookup returns CDR1 LGHNA and CDR2 YSLEER.

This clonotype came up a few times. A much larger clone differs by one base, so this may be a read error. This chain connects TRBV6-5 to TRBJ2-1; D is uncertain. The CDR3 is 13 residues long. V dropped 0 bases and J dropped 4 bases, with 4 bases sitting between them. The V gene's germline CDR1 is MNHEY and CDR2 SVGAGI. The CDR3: CASSYSTYNEQFF. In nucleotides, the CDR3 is TGTGCCAGCAGTTACTCGACGTACAATGAGCAGTTCTTC.

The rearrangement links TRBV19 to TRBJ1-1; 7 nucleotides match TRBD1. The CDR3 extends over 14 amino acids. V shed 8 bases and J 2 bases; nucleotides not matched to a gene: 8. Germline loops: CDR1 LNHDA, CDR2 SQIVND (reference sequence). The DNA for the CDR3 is TGTGCCAGTTCACCGGGGACAGCTAACACTGAAGCTTTCTTT. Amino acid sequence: CASSPGTANTEAFF.

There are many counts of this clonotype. The CDR3 DNA sequence: TGTGCCAGCAGTCCAAAGAACAATGAGCAGTTCTTC. It yields the protein CASSPKNNEQFF. This sequence joins TRBV27 and TRBJ2-1; the D is unclear. Between the trimmed V and J ends, which lost 5 bases and 5 bases, there was a span of 7 bases. Germline V gives CDR1 MNHEY, CDR2 SMNVEV (reference sequence). CDR3 length: 12 amino acids.

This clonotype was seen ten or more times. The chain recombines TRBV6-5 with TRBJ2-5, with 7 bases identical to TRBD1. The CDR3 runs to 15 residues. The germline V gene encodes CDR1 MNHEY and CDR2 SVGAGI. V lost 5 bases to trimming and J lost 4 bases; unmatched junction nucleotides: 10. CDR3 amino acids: CASSAYRGNIETQYF. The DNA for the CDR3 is TGTGCCAGCAGTGCATACAGGGGAAACATAGAGACCCAGTACTTC.

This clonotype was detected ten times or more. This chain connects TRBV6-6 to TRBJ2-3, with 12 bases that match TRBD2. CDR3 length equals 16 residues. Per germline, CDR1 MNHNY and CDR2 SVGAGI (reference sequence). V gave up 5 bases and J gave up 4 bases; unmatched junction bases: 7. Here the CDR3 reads CASSGLLAGGADTQYF. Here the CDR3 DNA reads TGTGCCAGCAGTGGCTTACTAGCGGGGGGAGCAGATACGCAGTATTTT.

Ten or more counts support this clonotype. The CDR3 DNA reads TGTGCCAGCAGCCGACCTAGCGGGTCCGGGGCCAACGTCCTGACTTTC. It codes for CASSRPSGSGANVLTF. The gene calls are TRBV7-9 and TRBJ2-6; 8 bases map to TRBD2. The CDR3 totals 16 residues. The V and J ends lost 5 bases and 4 bases, in that order; junction bases with no gene match: 7. Germline V gene lookup returns CDR1 SEHNR and CDR2 FQNEAQ (reference sequence).

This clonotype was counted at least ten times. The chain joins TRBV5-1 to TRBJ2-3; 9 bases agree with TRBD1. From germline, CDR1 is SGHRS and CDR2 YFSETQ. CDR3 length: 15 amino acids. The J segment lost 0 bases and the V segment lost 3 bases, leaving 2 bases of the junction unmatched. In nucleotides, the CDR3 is TGCGCCAGCAGCTGGGGGACAGGGAGCACAGATACGCAGTATTTT. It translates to CASSWGTGSTDTQYF. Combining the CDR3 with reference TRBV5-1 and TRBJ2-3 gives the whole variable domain KAGVTQTPRYLIKTRGQQVTLSCSPISGHRSVSWYQQTPGQGLQFLFEYFSETQRNKGNFPGRFSGRQFSNSRSEMNVSTLELGDSALYLCASSWGTGSTDTQYFGPGTRLTVL.

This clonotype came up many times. The CDR3 reads CASSQVGAGERYGYTF. For the CDR3, the DNA is TGTGCCAGCAGCCAAGTAGGCGCAGGGGAGCGCTATGGCTACACCTTC. This sequence joins TRBV14 and TRBJ1-2; D is perhaps TRBD1 (6 bases). The CDR3 is made up of 16 amino acids. In germline, CDR1 is SGHDN, CDR2 FVKESK. Trimming took 1 base from V and 4 from J, leaving 16 bases between them.

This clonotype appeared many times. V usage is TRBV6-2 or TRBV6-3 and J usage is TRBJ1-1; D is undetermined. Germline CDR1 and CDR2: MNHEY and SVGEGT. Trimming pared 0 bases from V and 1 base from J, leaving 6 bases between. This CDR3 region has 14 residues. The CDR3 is CASSYSRGNTEAFF. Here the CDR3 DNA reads TGTGCCAGCAGTTACTCTAGAGGGAACACTGAAGCTTTCTTT.